Listed below are T cell receptor beta chains from one sample, sequenced in a study of blood T cell repertoires in COVID-19. Assay: immunoSEQ multiplex PCR; the TCRdb copy retains only in-frame clones and omits some. The repertoire includes fewer than 200,000 clones, 84% of them detected once, and 13% to 15% sits in the top ten. Sequencing input: PBMCs or T cells enriched from blood (not recorded which). The receptors were gathered from a man aged 45 to 65 who had recovered from COVID-19. CDR3s leave out the opening cysteine and the closing phenylalanine or tryptophan. Each record gives: V gene, CDR3 protein.

v_call: TRBV10-2
cdr3_aa: ASSESRTGDSPLH

v_call: TRBV29-1
cdr3_aa: SVLGQVNNYGYT

v_call: TRBV5-6
cdr3_aa: ASSLLPGQARPGANVLT

v_call: TRBV19
cdr3_aa: ASIGSTEAF

v_call: TRBV12-3/TRBV12-4
cdr3_aa: ASTIWGADTQY

v_call: TRBV11-2
cdr3_aa: ASSTRTGSTDTQY

v_call: TRBV19
cdr3_aa: ASRSQVYGYT

v_call: TRBV4-1
cdr3_aa: ASSQDEGGIYGYT

v_call: TRBV14
cdr3_aa: ASSSRGQGAYEQY

v_call: TRBV28
cdr3_aa: ASNPQGEGNQPQH

v_call: TRBV14
cdr3_aa: ASSQAGGRWQY

v_call: TRBV30
cdr3_aa: AWTEAGIEQY

v_call: TRBV2
cdr3_aa: ASSAGQGYETQY

v_call: TRBV11-3
cdr3_aa: ASSSTGGQETQY

v_call: TRBV12-3/TRBV12-4
cdr3_aa: ASSSRTDEQY

v_call: TRBV5-6
cdr3_aa: ASSGDSNYGYT

v_call: TRBV18
cdr3_aa: ASSPGQAYNEQF

v_call: TRBV9
cdr3_aa: ASSVGDRVTDTQY

v_call: TRBV5-6
cdr3_aa: ASSQTSGVYEQY

v_call: TRBV6-5
cdr3_aa: ASSSGTGMNTEAF

v_call: TRBV5-1
cdr3_aa: ASNLGAPGTEAF

v_call: TRBV24-1
cdr3_aa: ATSDPGGTGELF

v_call: TRBV15
cdr3_aa: AVRRGMSMNTEAF

v_call: TRBV19
cdr3_aa: ASTPRGRGRGGYT

v_call: TRBV18
cdr3_aa: ASSTGTGGQPQH

v_call: TRBV10-3
cdr3_aa: AISAPEGREKLF

v_call: TRBV6-4
cdr3_aa: ASSECPGQGFYSNQPQH

v_call: TRBV7-8
cdr3_aa: ASSLLRGEQETQY

v_call: TRBV11-3
cdr3_aa: ASSLDRGDYNEQF

v_call: TRBV24-1
cdr3_aa: ATSDAKGPGRAF

v_call: TRBV27
cdr3_aa: ASSLSPGLVGAPLH

v_call: TRBV10-2
cdr3_aa: ASSENAGGGEQY

v_call: TRBV3-1/TRBV3-2
cdr3_aa: ASSQAQGHTGELF

v_call: TRBV28
cdr3_aa: ASSFGGWSSPLH

v_call: TRBV27
cdr3_aa: ASSKYPLRMSGDEQY

v_call: TRBV24-1
cdr3_aa: ATSDFWTGKQY

v_call: TRBV27
cdr3_aa: ASSLNGGVPRGYT

v_call: TRBV27
cdr3_aa: ASSSLSQPGYGYT

v_call: TRBV3-1/TRBV3-2
cdr3_aa: ASSQVAGGISYNEQF

v_call: TRBV6-5
cdr3_aa: ATSQGPTYEQY

v_call: TRBV29-1
cdr3_aa: SVDIGAPYEQY

v_call: TRBV18
cdr3_aa: ASSQGQGYSPLH

v_call: TRBV12-3/TRBV12-4
cdr3_aa: ASSFQGPTEAF

v_call: TRBV5-1
cdr3_aa: ASSLAYDYGYT

v_call: TRBV30
cdr3_aa: ASHSGQGVDTQY

v_call: TRBV7-9
cdr3_aa: ASSPRDKGSYEQY

v_call: TRBV4-1
cdr3_aa: ASSQDWRRDSPLH